The rows below give T cell receptor beta chains drawn from one sample of a study of cytomegalovirus exposure and HLA in healthy donors. Clones were read by immunoSEQ multiplex PCR, and TCRdb kept only the in-frame ones, dropping some. The repertoire holds roughly 170,000 clones, with 70% to 85% as singletons. The sequenced sample was PBMCs. These receptors originate from a woman aged 25-40 years in good health and CMV-seropositive. CDR3s leave out the opening cysteine and the closing phenylalanine or tryptophan. The order of the fields is D gene, V gene, J gene, CDR3 protein. A D gene is named only where the DNA matches it firmly.

>.|TRBV5-1|TRBJ1-1
ASSLGDPGQRNTEAF
>TRBD2|TRBV12-5|TRBJ2-7
ASGSPLAGPTYEQY
>.|TRBV6-5|TRBJ2-7
ASSAGENEQY
>.|TRBV25-1|TRBJ2-2
ASSESKGHTGELF
>TRBD1|TRBV4-2|TRBJ1-5
ASSQVEGANNQPQH
>.|TRBV7-7|TRBJ2-5
ASSRLWQAQETQY
>.|TRBV23-1|TRBJ2-5
ASSHGRIGTQY
>TRBD2|TRBV5-6|TRBJ2-7
ASSYGTTDEQY
>TRBD1|TRBV7-2|TRBJ2-4
ASSAQGDKNIQY
>TRBD1|TRBV7-9|TRBJ2-7
ASRGDRGHEQY
>.|TRBV2|TRBJ1-4
ASSEGAVTEKLF
>TRBD2|TRBV7-2|TRBJ2-7
ASSPPTGGSYEQY
>TRBD1|TRBV15|TRBJ1-1
ATRGTDWNTEAF
>.|TRBV5-1|TRBJ1-3
ASSLAGGGNTIY
>TRBD1|TRBV19|TRBJ1-2
ASKSGTGGARWRA
>TRBD1|TRBV9|TRBJ2-7
ASSVEGDRDREQY
>.|TRBV30|TRBJ2-7
AWSETSTYEQY
>TRBD1|TRBV13|TRBJ1-1
ASSFGGQPEAF
>.|TRBV28|TRBJ2-3
ASSLVGGYHTDTQY
>TRBD1|TRBV25-1|TRBJ2-5
ASSDIGTGGETQY
>TRBD2|TRBV9|TRBJ2-5
ASSARGLAGAETQY
>.|TRBV30|TRBJ1-1
ACSGLSEAF
>.|TRBV2|TRBJ2-7
ASRKAVSYEQY
>.|TRBV7-7|TRBJ2-1
ASSLSQGPYNEQF
>TRBD2|TRBV30|TRBJ2-5
AWTSGRGVETQY
>TRBD1|TRBV6-1|TRBJ2-7
ASSEPGTGGSYEQY
>.|TRBV6-1|TRBJ2-7
ASSYSREQY
>.|TRBV5-6|TRBJ2-7
ASSLETAQLY
>.|TRBV6-5|TRBJ1-4
ASSFRGGNEKLF
>TRBD2|TRBV28|TRBJ2-3
ASRLLAAGGSDTQY
>TRBD2|TRBV5-1|TRBJ2-1
ASRTSGSSNEQF
>TRBD2|TRBV5-4|TRBJ2-7
ASSIGLAGSSYEQY
>.|TRBV12-5|TRBJ1-1
ASGLGALNTEAF
>.|TRBV7-9|TRBJ2-5
ASSPRQTQETQY
>TRBD2|TRBV27|TRBJ2-5
ASSAGRGTQY
>.|TRBV5-1|TRBJ2-5
ATRRGTTQETQY
>TRBD1|TRBV30|TRBJ2-7
AWSMTGIVFYEQY
>TRBD1|TRBV30|TRBJ1-1
AWSLQGFGTEAF
>.|TRBV15|TRBJ2-1
ATSRAGASTNEQF
>TRBD2|TRBV28|TRBJ2-7
ATDPLAGSYEQY
>TRBD2|TRBV2|TRBJ2-1
ASSRERERSSEQF
>.|TRBV20-1|TRBJ2-1
SARDGKEQF
>.|TRBV30|TRBJ2-7
AWSVQQSEQY
>TRBD1|TRBV11-2|TRBJ2-5
ASSLGQGAETQY
>.|TRBV18|TRBJ1-5
ASSLTDQNQPQH
>TRBD1|TRBV27|TRBJ1-2
ASSTGTVGYT
>.|TRBV11-2|TRBJ1-2
ASSLIGQISGYT
>TRBD2|TRBV2|TRBJ2-7
ASNQQRTSPGEQY
>TRBD1|TRBV27|TRBJ2-7
ASSLLGQGRSEQY